Below are 31 T cell receptor beta chains sequenced from a single sample in a study of OX40 agonist ivuxolimab in advanced cancers. Method: immunoSEQ multiplex PCR; TCRdb's copy keeps in-frame clones and lacks some. The sample has about 53,000 clones, 75% to 85% seen once. The sequencing here drew on CD4+ or CD8+ T cells sorted from blood, taken in a trial of the OX40 agonist ivuxolimab. The receptors were gathered from an adult with an advanced solid tumor such as melanoma, head and neck, liver or kidney cancer.

The chain employs TRBV12-5 and TRBJ1-1; D is ambiguous. There are 13 residues in the CDR3. Trimming shortened V by 1 base and J by 5 bases, and 8 bases separated the two germline ends. The germline V gene encodes CDR1 LGHNT and CDR2 FRNRAP. The CDR3 is CASGLGGWTEAFF. The DNA for the CDR3 is TGTGCTAGTGGTTTGGGGGGTTGGACTGAAGCTTTCTTT.

V usage is TRBV6-6 and J usage is TRBJ2-7; 10 nucleotides line up with TRBD2. CDR3 size: 13 residues. Unmatched junction bases numbered 6, after V lost 10 bases and J lost 3 bases. Germline CDR1 is MNHNY and CDR2 is SVGAGI (reference sequence). CDR3 nucleotides: TGTGCCATTCAACTAGCGGGAAGCTACGAGCAGTACTTC. Protein: CAIQLAGSYEQYF.

CDR3 DNA: TGCAGCGTTGAAGTGCAGGGAGGCTACGAGCAGTACTTC. Its translation: CSVEVQGGYEQYF. This rearrangement joins TRBV29-1 to TRBJ2-7, with D maybe TRBD2 (6 bases). The CDR3 has 13 amino acids. The V and J ends lost 1 base and 3 bases respectively, with 10 bases between them. Germline V gives CDR1 SQVTM, CDR2 ANQGSEA.

The rearrangement links TRBV5-8 to TRBJ1-2, with D possibly matching TRBD1 (6 bases). The CDR3 spans 12 residues. The V end lost 4 bases, the J end lost 8 bases, and 12 bases lay between the germline ends. Germline CDR1 is SGHTS and CDR2 is YDEGEE. CDR3 DNA: TGTGCCAGCAGCCCACAGGGACGAGGCTACACCTTC. Protein: CASSPQGRGYTF.

The chain carries TRBV4-3 and TRBJ1-3, with D possibly TRBD1 on 5 matching bases. CDR1 LGHNA and CDR2 YSLEER come from the germline V gene. The CDR3 totals 15 residues. V dropped 1 base and J dropped 3 bases, with 10 bases sitting between them. The CDR3 loop is CASSQVTTGGNTIYF. Written as DNA, the CDR3 is TGCGCCAGCAGCCAAGTCACTACAGGTGGAAACACCATATATTTT.

The chain is built from TRBV19 and TRBJ1-5; tentative D call: TRBD1 (5 bases). The CDR3 has 15 residues. Germline CDR1 LNHDA, CDR2 SQIVND (reference sequence). The V gene lost 7 bases and the J gene lost 1 base, with 14 bases spanning the gap. Here the CDR3 reads CASIGGTQSNQPQHF. DNA for the CDR3: TGTGCCAGTATCGGGGGGACCCAGAGCAATCAGCCCCAGCATTTT. Full variable domain (outside the CDR3, taken from reference TRBV19 and TRBJ1-5): DGGITQSPKYLFRKEGQNVTLSCEQNLNHDAMYWYRQDPGQGLRLIYYSQIVNDFQKGDIAEGYSVSREKKESFPLTVTSAQKNPTAFYLCASIGGTQSNQPQHFGDGTRLSIL.

The DNA of the CDR3 is TGTGCCAGCAGCCATGACCTGAACACTGAAGCTTTCTTT. Protein sequence: CASSHDLNTEAFF. The chain has TRBV7-2 and TRBJ1-1; D ambiguous. The CDR3 consists of 13 residues. Germline assignment: CDR1 SGHTA and CDR2 FQGNSA. V lost 5 bases and J 0 bases, leaving 7 bases between the germline ends.

This clone turned up a few times. The genes are TRBV11-2 and TRBJ2-1, with 8 bases lining up with TRBD2. The CDR3 totals 15 residues. With V trimmed by 5 bases and J by 3 bases, 6 bases remained unmatched. Looked up from germline, CDR1 is SGHAT and CDR2 is FQNNGV. DNA for the CDR3: TGTGCCAGCAGCCCAGGGAGCGGGAGCTACAATGAGCAGTTCTTC. Translating gives CASSPGSGSYNEQFF.

V usage is TRBV11-3 and J usage is TRBJ2-1; maybe TRBD1 (6 bases). Trimming took off 2 bases at V and 2 bases at J, with 13 bases between the two ends. The CDR3 contains 16 residues. CDR1 and CDR2 from the germline V gene are SGHNT and YENEEA. The CDR3 sequence: CASSLSYREPYNEQFF. In nucleotides, the CDR3 is TGTGCCAGCAGCTTATCATACAGGGAACCCTACAATGAGCAGTTCTTC.

This clone was observed many times. The chain is built from TRBV7-2 and TRBJ2-1, with TRBD1 as a possible D gene (5 bases). Trimming took off 2 bases at V and 2 bases at J, with 10 bases between the two ends. CDR1 and CDR2 from the germline V gene are SGHTA and FQGNSA. The CDR3 loop spans 15 amino acids. CDR3 DNA: TGTGCCAGCAGCTTACCCCAGGGAACCTACAATGAGCAGTTCTTC. As protein: CASSLPQGTYNEQFF.

This chain connects TRBV2 to TRBJ2-6; D tentatively fits TRBD1 or TRBD2 (5 bases each). Looked up from germline, CDR1 is SNHLY and CDR2 is FYNNEI. CDR3 length: 14 amino acids. V shed 6 bases and J shed 2 bases, with 8 bases lying between them. CDR3: CASSRGAGANVLTF. CDR3 nucleotides: TGTGCCAGCAGCCGGGGCGCTGGGGCCAACGTCCTGACTTTC.

V gene TRBV27 combines with J gene TRBJ1-5, with 11 bases matching TRBD1. The CDR3 spans 15 residues. Per the germline V gene, CDR1 is MNHEY and CDR2 is SMNVEV (reference sequence). Trimming removed 6 bases from V and 9 bases from J; junction bases left unmatched: 10. The CDR3 DNA reads TGTGCCAGCAGCTCGGGACAGGGGGACCTTGGGCCCCAGCATTTT. Translated: CASSSGQGDLGPQHF.

The V and J genes are TRBV19 and TRBJ2-2; 7 bases fit TRBD1. The CDR3 has 14 residues. CDR1 and CDR2 (germline): LNHDA, SQIVND (reference sequence). J gave up 7 bases and V 10 bases, and 12 bases lay outside the gene matches. CDR3 loop: CATRGQAVSGELFF. The CDR3 region has the DNA TGTGCCACCCGAGGACAGGCGGTGAGCGGGGAGCTGTTTTTT.

The chain employs TRBV19 and TRBJ1-2; D might be TRBD1 (5 bases). Germline-derived CDR1 and CDR2 are LNHDA and SQIVND (reference sequence). Trimming removed 6 bases at V and 8 bases at J, with 19 bases between. The CDR3 is 14 amino acids. CDR3 in DNA: TGTGCCAGTAGAGCCCTTGACAGTGAACGGGGCTACACCTTC. This translates into CASRALDSERGYTF.

V and J are TRBV6-5 and TRBJ1-1; D uncertain. The germline V gene has CDR1 MNHEY and CDR2 SVGAGI. This CDR3 contains 14 residues. V was shortened by 5 bases and J by 7 bases, with 17 bases between the two germline ends. CDR3 nucleotide sequence: TGTGCCAGCAGTCAGAGCGCGGGGATGAATGAAGCTTTCTTT. Translation gives CASSQSAGMNEAFF.

The V call is TRBV6-1, the J call TRBJ2-1; the match to TRBD1 covers 11 bases. V was pared by 4 bases and J by 9 bases, with 14 bases of the junction left unmatched. The length of the CDR3 is 17 residues. Per the germline V gene, CDR1 is MNHNS and CDR2 is SASEGT. CDR3 coding DNA: TGTGCCAGCAGTGCCAACCGGGACAGGGGGAGGTTAGTTGAGCAGTTCTTC. Translated: CASSANRDRGRLVEQFF.

V usage is TRBV28 and J usage is TRBJ1-3, with D tentatively TRBD1 (6 bases). The CDR3 has 14 residues. Germline V gene lookup returns CDR1 MDHEN and CDR2 SYDVKM. V was pared by 6 bases and J by 5 bases, with 14 bases between. The CDR3 reads CASSPADSRNTIYF. The CDR3 coding sequence is TGTGCCAGCAGCCCGGCGGACAGCAGAAACACCATATATTTT.

This rearrangement joins TRBV11-3 to TRBJ2-2, with a weak D call TRBD2 (6 bases). Germline CDR1 SGHNT, CDR2 YENEEA. V was shortened by 5 bases and J by 7 bases, with 17 bases between the two germline ends. The length of the CDR3 is 15 residues. CDR3: CASSPMGEEDGELFF. The CDR3 coding sequence is TGTGCCAGCAGCCCCATGGGGGAGGAGGACGGGGAGCTGTTTTTT. Full variable domain (missing parts from reference TRBV11-3 and TRBJ2-2): EAGVVQSPRYKIIEKKQPVAFWCNPISGHNTLYWYLQNLGQGPELLIRYENEEAVDDSQLPKDRFSAERLKGVDSTLKIQPAELGDSAVYLCASSPMGEEDGELFFGEGSRLTVL.

The J gene is TRBJ1-4, the V gene TRBV9; no clear D. This CDR3 is 15 amino acids long. Germline CDR1 and CDR2: SGDLS and YYNGEE. The V gene lost 1 base and the J gene lost 5 bases, with 12 bases spanning the gap. The DNA for the CDR3 is TGTGCCAGCAGCGTATTCGCGGCAGAAAATGAAAAACTGTTTTTT. Protein product: CASSVFAAENEKLFF.

The chain couples TRBV19 to TRBJ1-5; D gene uncertain. The ends were cut back, 0 bases at V and 6 bases at J, with 6 bases in the middle. The CDR3 contains 13 residues. CDR1 is LNHDA, CDR2 SQIVND, per germline (reference sequence). CDR3 nucleotide sequence: TGTGCCAGTAGTATAGATCCAGGTCAGCCCCAGCATTTT. Amino acids: CASSIDPGQPQHF.

Details on this clone: The sample carries other DNA sequences with the same CDR3. The genes are TRBV9 and TRBJ2-2; tentative D call: TRBD2 (7 bases). Germline CDR1 and CDR2: SGDLS and YYNGEE. V lost 3 bases, J lost 4 bases, and 13 bases lay in between. The length of the CDR3 is 15 residues. CDR3 loop: CASSEGRGVTGELFF. In DNA, the CDR3 is TGTGCCAGCAGCGAGGGGAGGGGGGTCACCGGGGAGCTGTTTTTT.

This chain joins TRBV12-5 and TRBJ1-4; tentatively, D is TRBD1 (6 bases). The CDR3 spans 14 residues. Looked up from germline, CDR1 is LGHNT and CDR2 is FRNRAP. Trimming shortened V by 7 bases and J by 7 bases, and 16 bases separated the two germline ends. CDR3 residues: CASAIEGGREKLFF. The CDR3 DNA reads TGTGCTAGTGCCATCGAAGGGGGTCGTGAAAAACTGTTTTTT.

The chain links TRBV6-6 to TRBJ2-1; D could derive from TRBD1 or TRBD2 (5 bases each). CDR3 length equals 12 residues. Between the trimmed V and J ends, which lost 5 bases and 9 bases, there was a span of 11 bases. Germline values: CDR1 MNHNY, CDR2 SVGAGI (reference sequence). In DNA form, the CDR3 reads TGTGCCAGCAGTATTCCTGGGGGTGAGCAGTTCTTC. This sequence encodes CASSIPGGEQFF.

The V gene is TRBV29-1, the J gene TRBJ1-1; D uncertain. V lost 4 bases, J lost 3 bases, and 6 bases lay in between. The CDR3 has 11 amino acids. Germline V gene data show CDR1 as SQVTM and CDR2 as ANQGSEA. CDR3 residues: CSVGWDTEAFF. In nucleotides, the CDR3 is TGCAGCGTTGGATGGGACACTGAAGCTTTCTTT.

The V and J genes are TRBV12-5 and TRBJ1-1; D uncertain. The V gene's germline CDR1 is LGHNT and CDR2 FRNRAP. CDR3 length: 13 residues. V dropped 1 base and J dropped 5 bases, with 8 bases sitting between them. In DNA, the CDR3 is TGTGCTAGTGGTTTGGGTCTTCGGACTGAAGCTTTCTTT. It codes for CASGLGLRTEAFF.

The chain links TRBV7-2 to TRBJ2-2, with D perhaps TRBD2 (6 bases). The V gene's germline CDR1 is SGHTA and CDR2 FQGNSA. V was cut by 3 bases and J by 4 bases, with 9 bases left in between. This CDR3 comprises 14 residues. Here the CDR3 DNA reads TGTGCCAGCAGCTTGGGACTTGGCACCGGGGAGCTGTTTTTT. Its protein product is CASSLGLGTGELFF.

The CDR3 here is CASSLQGAGYGYTF. CDR3 nucleotides: TGTGCCAGCAGCTTACAGGGGGCAGGCTATGGCTACACCTTC. The chain joins TRBV27 to TRBJ1-2, with 9 bases that match TRBD1. CDR3 length: 14 residues. CDR1 and CDR2 from the germline V gene are MNHEY and SMNVEV (reference sequence). Trimming cost V 6 bases and J 4 bases; bases outside gene matches: 6.

J is TRBJ1-6 and V is TRBV28; maybe TRBD1 (6 bases). This CDR3 comprises 16 residues. V lost 7 bases to trimming and J lost 7 bases, with 20 bases between them. Germline CDR1 is MDHEN and CDR2 is SYDVKM. This CDR3 reads CASNPWGGRENSPLHF. CDR3 nucleotide sequence: TGTGCCAGCAACCCCTGGGGGGGCCGTGAGAATTCACCCCTCCACTTT. Full variable domain (rest looked up from reference TRBV28 and TRBJ1-6): DVKVTQSSRYLVKRTGEKVFLECVQDMDHENMFWYRQDPGLGLRLIYFSYDVKMKEKGDIPEGYSVSREKKERFSLILESASTNQTSMYLCASNPWGGRENSPLHFGNGTRLTVT.

The CDR3 nucleotides read TGCGCCAGCGGGACTAGCGGGGGCGAGCAGTACTTC. Protein product: CASGTSGGEQYF. The V call is TRBV10-2, the J call TRBJ2-7; 14 nucleotides align to TRBD2. This CDR3 spans 12 amino acids. With V trimmed by 8 bases and J by 6 bases, 0 bases remained unmatched. CDR1 and CDR2 (germline): WSHSY, SAAADI.

With respect to this clone: This sample includes further DNA sequences coding for the same CDR3. The chain joins TRBV7-8 to TRBJ2-3, with 10 bases lining up with TRBD2. J gave up 3 bases and V 5 bases, and 8 bases lay outside the gene matches. The length of the CDR3 is 16 residues. Germline assignment: CDR1 SGHVS and CDR2 FQNEAQ. The CDR3 loop is CASSRELAGRTDTQYF. The CDR3 DNA is TGTGCCAGCAGCCGAGAACTAGCGGGACGTACAGATACGCAGTATTTT.

The chain uses TRBV9 and TRBJ1-1; no clear D. This CDR3 contains 13 residues. With 6 bases removed from V and 5 bases from J, the gap between germline ends came to 14 bases. Germline V lookup: CDR1 SGDLS, CDR2 YYNGEE. CDR3 loop: CASNAGPGTEAFF. The DNA of the CDR3 is TGTGCCAGCAATGCTGGTCCGGGGACTGAAGCTTTCTTT.